The next 16 T cell receptor beta chains were all read from a single sample in a study of cytomegalovirus exposure and HLA in healthy donors. The PCR contained 60 Vbeta and 13 Jbeta primers. Some clones are missing from TCRdb's copy, which holds only in-frame ones; the method was immunoSEQ multiplex PCR. The table lists roughly 120,000 clones, roughly 9.9% of them singletons. The material sequenced was PBMCs. These receptors were taken from a man between 25 and 39 years old in good health and CMV-seronegative.

The chain joins TRBV6-6 to TRBJ1-2; D possibly corresponds to TRBD1 (6 bases). The V gene lost 6 bases and the J gene lost 3 bases, with 11 bases spanning the gap. The CDR3 is 13 amino acids. Germline lookup yields CDR1 MNHNY and CDR2 SVGAGI (reference sequence). The CDR3 DNA is TGTGCCAGCAGGATACAGGGATACTATGGCTACACCTTC. This translates into CASRIQGYYGYTF.

This clone was counted a few times. J is TRBJ2-2 and V is TRBV4-1, with D maybe TRBD2 (6 bases). The germline V gene has CDR1 MGHRA and CDR2 YSYEKL. V was cut by 1 base and J by 6 bases, with 18 bases left in between. The CDR3 extends over 17 amino acids. The CDR3 here is CASSQVRAGPPSGELFF. As DNA, the CDR3 is TGCGCCAGCAGCCAAGTTCGTGCGGGACCCCCTTCCGGGGAGCTGTTTTTT.

This clone was picked up a small number of times. The genes are TRBV28 and TRBJ2-1; D perhaps matches TRBD1 (5 bases). CDR1 and CDR2 from the germline V gene are MDHEN and SYDVKM. The CDR3 totals 16 residues. V was shortened by 6 bases and J by 7 bases, with 22 bases between the two germline ends. CDR3 DNA: TGTGCCAGCAGCCCTCCGGTAAGGACACTGGATAATGAGCAGTTCTTC. This gives the protein CASSPPVRTLDNEQFF.

The CDR3 is CASSQARTGENIQYF. In DNA, the CDR3 is TGTGCCAGCAGCCAAGCCCGCACAGGAGAAAACATTCAGTACTTC. This sequence joins TRBV4-2 and TRBJ2-4, with a possible D match to TRBD1 (5 bases). The CDR3 consists of 15 residues. The V end was cut by 1 base, the J end by 5 bases, with 12 bases between. Germline V gene lookup returns CDR1 LGHNA and CDR2 YNFKEQ.

The chain recombines TRBV28 with TRBJ2-1; 12 bases are a match to TRBD2. Germline V gives CDR1 MDHEN, CDR2 SYDVKM. V was clipped by 7 bases and J by 3 bases; unmatched bases: 13. This CDR3 spans 18 amino acids. CDR3 DNA sequence: TGTGCCAGCACCGGACTAGCGGGGACTGAGTTCGGCTACAATGAGCAGTTCTTC. It specifies CASTGLAGTEFGYNEQFF.

This clone was seen a few times. The gene calls are TRBV2 and TRBJ2-1; 9 bases are a match to TRBD2. V shed 3 bases and J 2 bases; nucleotides not matched to a gene: 14. In germline, CDR1 is SNHLY, CDR2 FYNNEI. The CDR3 has 19 residues. CDR3 bases: TGTGCCAGCAGTGAGGGGAGTAGCGGGAGTCAGGATCCCTACAATGAGCAGTTCTTC. Protein product: CASSEGSSGSQDPYNEQFF.

This clone was counted only a few times. The V and J genes are TRBV19 and TRBJ1-3; weak D call: TRBD1 (6 bases). The CDR3 is made up of 14 amino acids. In germline, CDR1 is LNHDA, CDR2 SQIVND (reference sequence). Trimming shortened V by 3 bases and J by 7 bases, and 13 bases separated the two germline ends. CDR3 loop: CASSIGQSVNTIYF. In nucleotides, the CDR3 is TGTGCCAGTAGTATTGGACAGTCCGTGAACACCATATATTTT.

The chain combines TRBV6-6 with TRBJ1-2; TRBD1 might be the D (5 bases). CDR1 and CDR2 (germline): MNHNY, SVGAGI (reference sequence). The CDR3 runs to 15 residues. Deletions cut 5 bases from V and 2 bases from J, with 15 bases between. The CDR3 loop is CASSRGHQENYGYTF. CDR3 nucleotides: TGTGCCAGCAGTCGCGGACATCAGGAGAACTATGGCTACACCTTC.

This clone was seen a handful of times. The chain couples TRBV6-1 to TRBJ2-2, with no clear D. The CDR3 extends over 14 amino acids. Germline CDR1 is MNHNS and CDR2 is SASEGT. Trimming pared 7 bases from V and 0 bases from J, leaving 9 bases between. The DNA for the CDR3 is TGTGCCAGCAAGAACTACCCGAACACCGGGGAGCTGTTTTTT. This encodes CASKNYPNTGELFF.

The chain couples TRBV19 to TRBJ1-5, with 7 bases identical to TRBD1. Germline loops: CDR1 LNHDA, CDR2 SQIVND (reference sequence). The CDR3 covers 15 residues. Trimming at V came to 4 bases and at J to 4 bases, leaving 7 bases not matched to a gene. In DNA, the CDR3 is TGTGCCAGTAGTAAGGGGACAGTTCGGAATCAGCCCCAGCATTTT. Translated: CASSKGTVRNQPQHF. Full variable domain (rest looked up from reference TRBV19 and TRBJ1-5): DGGITQSPKYLFRKEGQNVTLSCEQNLNHDAMYWYRQDPGQGLRLIYYSQIVNDFQKGDIAEGYSVSREKKESFPLTVTSAQKNPTAFYLCASSKGTVRNQPQHFGDGTRLSIL.

The rearrangement joins TRBV10-3 to TRBJ2-3, with D perhaps TRBD1 (6 bases). V was clipped by 9 bases and J by 1 base, with 8 bases between them. The germline CDR1 and CDR2 sequences are ENHRY and SYGVKD. The CDR3 extends over 12 amino acids. DNA of the CDR3: TGTGCCATTAGACAGGGCACAGATACGCAGTATTTT. Translating gives CAIRQGTDTQYF.

V usage is TRBV12-1 and J usage is TRBJ2-5; TRBD2, as called in the table, went unchecked against the DNA. TRBV12-1 is annotated as a pseudogene. The CDR3 runs 17 residues. The CDR3 here is CASSFANSGNEQETQYF. CDR3 in DNA: TGTGCCAGCAGCTTTGCTAATAGCGGGAATGAACAAGAGACCCAGTACTTC.

The genes are TRBV19 and TRBJ1-2; 12 bases map to TRBD1. Per germline, CDR1 LNHDA and CDR2 SQIVND (reference sequence). Trimming at V came to 4 bases and at J to 8 bases, leaving 5 bases not matched to a gene. The CDR3 length is 14 residues. The CDR3 loop is CASSTGQGASGYTF. CDR3 nucleotide sequence: TGTGCCAGTAGTACGGGACAGGGGGCGTCCGGCTACACCTTC.

This clone was found a few times. The chain uses TRBV7-9 and TRBJ2-1; D might be TRBD1 (5 bases). Germline V gene data show CDR1 as SEHNR and CDR2 as FQNEAQ (reference sequence). The length of the CDR3 is 15 residues. V was trimmed by 5 bases and J by 2 bases, leaving 13 bases between them. The CDR3 coding sequence is TGTGCCAGCAGCCGTGAACAGGAAGCCTACAATGAGCAGTTCTTC. Its protein product is CASSREQEAYNEQFF. Supplemented by reference TRBV7-9 and TRBJ2-1, the full variable domain reads DTGVSQNPRHKITKRGQNVTFRCDPISEHNRLYWYRQTLGQGPEFLTYFQNEAQLEKSRLLSDRFSAERPKGSFSTLEIQRTEQGDSAMYLCASSREQEAYNEQFFGPGTRLTVL.

The chain recombines TRBV5-5 with TRBJ2-1, with D maybe TRBD1 (5 bases). Per the germline V gene, CDR1 is SGHKS and CDR2 is YYEKEE (reference sequence). V was cut by 4 bases and J by 8 bases, with 10 bases left in between. The CDR3 is made up of 12 amino acids. CDR3 region: CASSPATDEQFF. CDR3 sequence (DNA): TGTGCCAGCAGCCCAGCGACAGATGAGCAGTTCTTC.

This clone has just a few counts. The CDR3 DNA follows: TGTGCCATCAGTGAGGGGGACAGGAGTGAAAAACTGTTTTTT. It encodes CAISEGDRSEKLFF. The chain combines TRBV10-3 with TRBJ1-4; 8 positions match TRBD1. CDR1 is ENHRY and CDR2 is SYGVKD in the germline V gene. The CDR3 loop spans 14 amino acids. V shed 2 bases, J shed 7 bases, and the junction held 3 bases outside the gene matches.